The 24 T cell receptor beta chains below all came from one sample that was sequenced in a study of cytomegalovirus exposure and HLA in healthy donors. The PCR used 60 Vbeta and 13 Jbeta primers. TCRdb keeps only in-frame clones here, not all; method: immunoSEQ multiplex PCR. The repertoire includes roughly 140,000 clones, roughly 87% of them detected once, and around 6.1% sits in the top ten. The material sequenced was PBMCs. Receptors were obtained from a man younger than 45 in good health and CMV-seropositive.

This rearrangement joins TRBV10-1 to TRBJ2-7; D perhaps matches TRBD1 (6 bases). The CDR3 spans 12 residues. The V end was cut by 3 bases, the J end by 3 bases, with 6 bases between. Germline values: CDR1 WNHNN, CDR2 SYGVQD (reference sequence). CDR3 nucleotide sequence: TGCGCCAGCAGTGACAGGGGCTACGAGCAGTACTTC. Amino acids: CASSDRGYEQYF.

The chain employs TRBV5-6 and TRBJ2-2; TRBD1 might be the D (6 bases). CDR1 and CDR2 from the germline V gene are SGHDT and YYEEEE. This CDR3 region has 14 residues. V was pared by 4 bases and J by 1 base, with 8 bases between. The CDR3 region is CASSPGQNTGELFF. Here the CDR3 DNA reads TGTGCCAGCAGCCCGGGACAGAACACCGGGGAGCTGTTTTTT. Together with reference TRBV5-6 and TRBJ2-2, the CDR3 gives the full variable domain: DAGVTQSPTHLIKTRGQQVTLRCSPKSGHDTVSWYQQALGQGPQFIFQYYEEEERQRGNFPDRFSGHQFPNYSSELNVNALLLGDSALYLCASSPGQNTGELFFGEGSRLTVL.

This chain joins TRBV30 and TRBJ2-7; 14 bases match TRBD2. The CDR3 spans 14 residues. Germline V gene data show CDR1 as GTSNPN and CDR2 as SVGIG (reference sequence). V was clipped by 5 bases and J by 3 bases; unmatched bases: 3. Here the CDR3 DNA reads TGTGCCTGGCACGGACTAGCGGGAGGCTACGAGCAGTACTTC. Its translation is CAWHGLAGGYEQYF.

The rearrangement joins TRBV28 to TRBJ2-1; D is ambiguous. Deletions cut 2 bases from V and 4 bases from J, with 15 bases between. Germline CDR1 is MDHEN and CDR2 is SYDVKM. The CDR3 has 16 residues. CDR3 sequence: CASSLPPPPGYNEQFF. The CDR3 region has the DNA TGTGCCAGCAGTTTACCGCCCCCCCCCGGTTACAATGAGCAGTTCTTC.

This sequence joins TRBV7-8 and TRBJ2-3; tentatively, D is TRBD2 (5 bases). Per germline, CDR1 SGHVS and CDR2 FQNEAQ. The CDR3 consists of 18 residues. Deletions cut 1 base from V and 0 bases from J, with 17 bases between. The CDR3 sequence is CASSLDGLLGFSTDTQYF. CDR3 nucleotide sequence: TGTGCCAGCAGCTTAGATGGCCTACTAGGGTTTAGCACAGATACGCAGTATTTT.

V and J are TRBV18 and TRBJ1-4; 8 nucleotides match TRBD1. The ends lost 3 bases at V and 8 bases at J; junction bases unmatched: 5. The CDR3 length is 14 residues. The germline V gene has CDR1 KGHSH and CDR2 LQKENI. The CDR3 region has the DNA TGTGCCAGCTCACCGGACAGGGTAGGCGAAAAACTGTTTTTT. Translation: CASSPDRVGEKLFF. Combining the CDR3 with reference TRBV18 and TRBJ1-4 gives the whole variable domain NAGVMQNPRHLVRRRGQEARLRCSPMKGHSHVYWYRQLPEEGLKFMVYLQKENIIDESGMPKERFSAEFPKEGPSILRIQQVVRGDSAAYFCASSPDRVGEKLFFGSGTQLSVL.

V gene TRBV9 combines with J gene TRBJ2-1, with D perhaps TRBD2 (6 bases). The CDR3 spans 13 residues. Germline-derived CDR1 and CDR2 are SGDLS and YYNGEE. Deletions cut 2 bases from V and 4 bases from J, with 7 bases between. DNA of the CDR3: TGTGCCAGCAGCGTTAGCGGATACAATGAGCAGTTCTTC. It encodes CASSVSGYNEQFF.

The chain links TRBV5-1 to TRBJ2-2; 8 bases agree with TRBD2. V lost 1 base to trimming and J lost 4 bases; unmatched junction nucleotides: 9. CDR3 size: 17 residues. Germline CDR1 reads SGHRS; CDR2 reads YFSETQ. CDR3 region: CASSLLSGTAGTGELFF. The CDR3 bases are TGCGCCAGCAGCTTGCTTAGCGGGACCGCGGGCACCGGGGAGCTGTTTTTT.

The V gene is TRBV11-2, the J gene TRBJ2-7, with 8 positions matching TRBD1. Germline CDR1 reads SGHAT; CDR2 reads FQNNGV. V dropped 0 bases and J dropped 2; count of bases not matched to a gene: 9. The CDR3 is 17 residues long. The DNA for the CDR3 is TGTGCCAGCAGCTTAGATCTCGTCCACAGGGGGGCCTACGAGCAGTACTTC. It encodes CASSLDLVHRGAYEQYF.

This chain links TRBV11-2 with TRBJ2-3; 11 bases fit TRBD2. J was trimmed by 4 bases and V by 5 bases; bases with no gene match: 14. The CDR3 runs to 18 residues. CDR1 and CDR2 (germline): SGHAT, FQNNGV. CDR3 DNA: TGTGCCAGCAGCCCAAAGGGACTAGCGGAACCGAGGGCAGATACGCAGTATTTT. Translated: CASSPKGLAEPRADTQYF. The full variable domain, with the rest looked up from reference TRBV11-2 and TRBJ2-3, is EAGVAQSPRYKIIEKRQSVAFWCNPISGHATLYWYQQILGQGPKLLIQFQNNGVVDDSQLPKDRFSAERLKGVDSTLKIQPAKLEDSAVYLCASSPKGLAEPRADTQYFGPGTRLTVL.

The CDR3 here is CASSLSGVSNEQFF. The CDR3 DNA is TGTGCCAGCAGTTTGAGCGGGGTAAGCAATGAGCAGTTCTTC. The V call is TRBV28, the J call TRBJ2-1; 7 nucleotides align to TRBD2. V gave up 3 bases and J gave up 6 bases; unmatched junction bases: 5. This CDR3 is 14 amino acids long. Germline assignment: CDR1 MDHEN and CDR2 SYDVKM.

The V and J genes are TRBV19 and TRBJ2-5; TRBD1 matches 10 bases. The end of the DNA fits TRBJ2-7 better, so the J call may be wrong. The germline gives CDR1 LNHDA, CDR2 SQIVND (reference sequence). The CDR3 loop spans 14 amino acids. The CDR3 spells CASSAGTGDYEQYF. DNA of the CDR3: TGTGCCAGTAGTGCCGGGACAGGGGACTACGAGCAGTACTTC.

V usage is TRBV11-2 and J usage is TRBJ1-4; 8 nucleotides match TRBD1. V shed 4 bases, J shed 6 bases, and the junction held 10 bases outside the gene matches. The CDR3 is 16 amino acids. The germline CDR1 and CDR2 sequences are SGHAT and FQNNGV. The CDR3 region has the DNA TGTGCCAGCAGCTCTGACAGGGGTACTAGGCATGAAAAACTGTTTTTT. Its translation: CASSSDRGTRHEKLFF. Filled out from reference TRBV11-2 and TRBJ1-4, the complete variable domain reads EAGVAQSPRYKIIEKRQSVAFWCNPISGHATLYWYQQILGQGPKLLIQFQNNGVVDDSQLPKDRFSAERLKGVDSTLKIQPAKLEDSAVYLCASSSDRGTRHEKLFFGSGTQLSVL.

The CDR3 DNA reads TGCGCCAGCAGCTTGCCCGGGACTGGAACCTATGGCTACACCTTC. Protein: CASSLPGTGTYGYTF. This chain uses TRBV5-1 with TRBJ1-2; tentative D call: TRBD1 (5 bases). This CDR3 spans 15 amino acids. The V gene's germline CDR1 is SGHRS and CDR2 YFSETQ. Trimming shortened V by 1 base and J by 4 bases, and 14 bases separated the two germline ends. Full variable domain (remainder filled in from reference TRBV5-1 and TRBJ1-2): KAGVTQTPRYLIKTRGQQVTLSCSPISGHRSVSWYQQTPGQGLQFLFEYFSETQRNKGNFPGRFSGRQFSNSRSEMNVSTLELGDSALYLCASSLPGTGTYGYTFGSGTRLTVV.

The chain employs TRBV7-2 and TRBJ2-5, with 7 bases identical to TRBD2. This CDR3 comprises 14 residues. V shed 4 bases and J 5 bases; nucleotides not matched to a gene: 7. Germline V CDR1 and CDR2: SGHTA, FQGNSA. CDR3 protein: CASSWGGSMETQYF. DNA of the CDR3: TGTGCCAGCAGCTGGGGGGGTTCGATGGAGACCCAGTACTTC.

This clone was picked up one time. The chain is built from TRBV6-4 and TRBJ1-2, with no clear D. There are 14 residues in the CDR3. In germline, CDR1 is MRHNA, CDR2 SNTAGT. V was trimmed by 0 bases and J by 6 bases, leaving 11 bases between them. This CDR3 reads CASSDSWGSDGYTF. The CDR3 coding sequence is TGTGCCAGCAGTGACTCTTGGGGTAGCGATGGCTACACCTTC.

The chain carries TRBV7-9 and TRBJ1-1; 8 bases fit TRBD1. This CDR3 comprises 15 residues. Trimming cost V 1 base and J 7 bases; bases outside gene matches: 8. CDR1 and CDR2 (germline): SEHNR, FQNEAQ (reference sequence). Here the CDR3 reads CASSLDRQGAVEAFF. Here the CDR3 DNA reads TGTGCCAGCAGCTTAGATAGGCAGGGGGCGGTTGAAGCTTTCTTT.

This chain connects TRBV5-6 to TRBJ2-1, with 14 positions matching TRBD2. The germline V gene has CDR1 SGHDT and CDR2 YYEEEE. The CDR3 runs to 16 residues. V trimming: 4 bases; J trimming: 7 bases; junction bases outside the gene matches: 7. The CDR3: CASSLGLAGVSNEQFF. The CDR3 nucleotides read TGTGCCAGCAGCCTGGGACTAGCGGGAGTGTCAAATGAGCAGTTCTTC.

The rearrangement links TRBV5-5 to TRBJ2-2, with D maybe TRBD1 (5 bases). CDR3 size: 16 residues. Germline CDR1 is SGHKS and CDR2 is YYEKEE (reference sequence). V was trimmed by 1 base and J by 7 bases, leaving 17 bases between them. The CDR3 loop is CASSLTTGYNVGELFF. DNA of the CDR3: TGTGCCAGCAGCTTGACTACAGGTTACAATGTCGGGGAGCTGTTTTTT. Full variable domain (missing parts from reference TRBV5-5 and TRBJ2-2): DAGVTQSPTHLIKTRGQQVTLRCSPISGHKSVSWYQQVLGQGPQFIFQYYEKEERGRGNFPDRFSARQFPNYSSELNVNALLLGDSALYLCASSLTTGYNVGELFFGEGSRLTVL.

The V and J genes are TRBV7-2 and TRBJ2-7; possibly TRBD2 for D (7 bases). V lost 7 bases and J 2 bases, leaving 18 bases between the germline ends. The CDR3 has 15 amino acids. The germline gives CDR1 SGHTA, CDR2 FQGNSA. The CDR3 DNA sequence: TGTGCCAGCACCCGGTGGGGGGGGGACACCTACGAGCAGTACTTC. Its translation is CASTRWGGDTYEQYF.

The rearrangement uses TRBV11-2 and TRBJ1-1; D gene unclear. Per the germline V gene, CDR1 is SGHAT and CDR2 is FQNNGV. This CDR3 spans 13 amino acids. V was pared by 2 bases and J by 1 base, with 5 bases between. The DNA of the CDR3 is TGTGCCAGCAGCTTATCGAGGAACACTGAAGCTTTCTTT. Encoded protein: CASSLSRNTEAFF.

V usage is TRBV30 and J usage is TRBJ2-3; 12 nucleotides match TRBD2. The trim removed 3 bases at V and 4 bases at J, leaving 5 bases unmatched. Germline values: CDR1 GTSNPN, CDR2 SVGIG (reference sequence). The CDR3 is made up of 15 amino acids. The CDR3 region has the DNA TGTGCCTGGAGAACTAGCGGGAGGTTCGCAGATACGCAGTATTTT. Translating it yields CAWRTSGRFADTQYF.

Concerning this clone: At one boundary the junction diverges from the germline segment, which might be a read error. The V call is TRBV28, the J call TRBJ2-4; TRBD1 aligns across 7 bases. There are 17 residues in the CDR3. CDR1 is MDHEN and CDR2 is SYDVKM in the germline V gene. The CDR3 DNA follows: TGTGCCAGCAGTTCGGAGGCAAGGGGGCTAGCCAAAAACAGTCAGTACTTC. Protein sequence: CASSSEARGLAKNSQYF.

The V and J genes are TRBV2 and TRBJ2-5, with 11 bases that match TRBD2. Germline CDR1 is SNHLY and CDR2 is FYNNEI. The CDR3 sequence is 14 residues long. After removal of 2 bases from V and 4 bases from J, the junction contained 0 bases not matched to a gene. CDR3 DNA: TGTGCCAGCAGTGAAACTAGCGGGAGAGAGACCCAGTACTTC. Amino acids: CASSETSGRETQYF. The variable domain in full, completed from reference TRBV2 and TRBJ2-5, reads EPEVTQTPSHQVTQMGQEVILRCVPISNHLYFYWYRQILGQKVEFLVSFYNNEISEKSEIFDDQFSVERPDGSNFTLKIRSTKLEDSAMYFCASSETSGRETQYFGPGTRLLVL.